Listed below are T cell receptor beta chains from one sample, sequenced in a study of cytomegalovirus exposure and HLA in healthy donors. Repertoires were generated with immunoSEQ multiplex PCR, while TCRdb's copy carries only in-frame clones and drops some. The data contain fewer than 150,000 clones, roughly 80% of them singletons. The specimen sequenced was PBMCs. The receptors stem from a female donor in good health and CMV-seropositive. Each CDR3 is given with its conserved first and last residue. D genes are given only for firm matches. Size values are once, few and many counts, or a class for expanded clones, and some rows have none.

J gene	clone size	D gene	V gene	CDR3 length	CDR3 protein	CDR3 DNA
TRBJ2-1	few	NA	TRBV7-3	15	CASSITGSSYNEQFF	TGTGCCAGCAGCATAACAGGGAGCTCCTACAATGAGCAGTTCTTC
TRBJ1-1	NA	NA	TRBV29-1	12	CSVNWADTEAFF	TGCAGCGTTAACTGGGCCGACACTGAAGCTTTCTTT
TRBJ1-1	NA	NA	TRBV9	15	CASSARGEGRTEAFF	TGTGCCAGCAGCGCCCGCGGGGAGGGGAGGACTGAAGCTTTCTTT
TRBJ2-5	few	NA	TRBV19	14	CASKGSGIQETQYF	TGTGCCAGTAAAGGTTCAGGGATCCAAGAGACCCAGTACTTC
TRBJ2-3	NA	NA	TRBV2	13	CASTRLRTDTQYF	TGTGCCAGCACCCGATTACGGACAGATACGCAGTATTTT
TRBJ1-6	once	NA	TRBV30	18	CAAYGPGHASSYNSPLHF	TGTGCCGCCTATGGACCGGGACACGCCAGCTCCTATAATTCACCCCTCCACTTT
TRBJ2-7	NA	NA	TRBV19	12	CASSIAGNEQYF	TGTGCCAGTAGTATAGCAGGGAACGAGCAGTACTTC
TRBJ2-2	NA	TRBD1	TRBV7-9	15	CASSSGTGGTGELFF	TGTGCCAGCAGCTCAGGGACAGGGGGGACCGGGGAGCTGTTTTTT
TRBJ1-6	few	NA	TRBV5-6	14	CASSLGQGNSPLHF	TGTGCCAGCAGCTTGGGTCAGGGGAATTCACCCCTCCACTTT
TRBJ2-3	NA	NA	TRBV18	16	CASSPPSGYTTDTQYF	TGTGCCAGCTCACCACCGAGCGGATACACCACAGATACGCAGTATTTT
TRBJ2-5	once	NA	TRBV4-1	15	CASSQGQGGKETQYF	TGCGCCAGCAGCCAAGGCCAGGGTGGCAAGGAGACCCAGTACTTC
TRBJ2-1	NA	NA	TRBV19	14	CASRYGATYNEQFF	TGTGCCAGTAGGTATGGAGCCACCTACAATGAGCAGTTCTTC
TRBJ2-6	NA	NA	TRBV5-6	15	CASSLWGAGANVLTF	TGTGCCAGCAGCTTGTGGGGAGCTGGGGCCAACGTCCTGACTTTC
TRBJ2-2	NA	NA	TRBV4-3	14	CASSQDSNTGELFF	TGCGCCAGCAGCCAAGACAGTAACACCGGGGAGCTGTTTTTT
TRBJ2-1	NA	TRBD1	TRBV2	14	CASNDRGANNEQFF	TGTGCCAGCAATGACAGGGGGGCAAACAATGAGCAGTTCTTC
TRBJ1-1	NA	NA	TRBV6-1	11	CASRIAVSAFF	TGTGCCAGCAGGATAGCGGTGAGTGCTTTCTTT
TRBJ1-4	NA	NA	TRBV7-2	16	CASSLSSGGAGEKLFF	TGTGCCAGCAGCTTAAGTAGTGGAGGGGCGGGTGAAAAACTGTTTTTT
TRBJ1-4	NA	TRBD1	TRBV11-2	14	CASSRGQGHEKLFF	TGTGCCAGCAGCCGGGGACAGGGTCATGAAAAACTGTTTTTT
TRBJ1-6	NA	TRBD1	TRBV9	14	CASSPGQGSSPLHF	TGTGCCAGCAGCCCTGGACAGGGGAGTTCACCCCTCCACTTT
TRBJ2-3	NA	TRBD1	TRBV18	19	CASSLPPTAGQGDPDTQYF	TGTGCCAGCTCACTACCTCCAACGGCGGGACAGGGGGATCCAGATACGCAGTATTTT
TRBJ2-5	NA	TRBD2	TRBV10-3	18	CAISDGLAGGIRTETQYF	TGTGCCATCAGTGACGGCCTAGCGGGGGGCATAAGAACGGAGACCCAGTACTTC
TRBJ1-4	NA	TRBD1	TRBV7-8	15	CASSSGGLSNEKLFF	TGTGCCAGCAGCTCAGGGGGGCTATCTAATGAAAAACTGTTTTTT
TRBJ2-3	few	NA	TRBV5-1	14	CASSLDSGSDTQYF	TGCGCCAGCAGCTTGGATTCGGGTTCGGATACGCAGTATTTT
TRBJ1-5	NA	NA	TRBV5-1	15	CASSLNSGSNQPQHF	TGCGCCAGCAGCTTAAACTCAGGGAGCAATCAGCCCCAGCATTTT
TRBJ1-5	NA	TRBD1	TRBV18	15	CASSLGQISNQPQHF	TGTGCCAGCTCACTGGGACAGATTAGCAATCAGCCCCAGCATTTT
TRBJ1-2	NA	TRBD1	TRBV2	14	CASSETGVSYGYTF	TGTGCCAGCAGTGAGACAGGGGTCAGTTATGGCTACACCTTC
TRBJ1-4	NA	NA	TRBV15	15	CATSDLTGSNEKLFF	TGTGCCACCAGCGACCTGACTGGATCTAATGAAAAACTGTTTTTT